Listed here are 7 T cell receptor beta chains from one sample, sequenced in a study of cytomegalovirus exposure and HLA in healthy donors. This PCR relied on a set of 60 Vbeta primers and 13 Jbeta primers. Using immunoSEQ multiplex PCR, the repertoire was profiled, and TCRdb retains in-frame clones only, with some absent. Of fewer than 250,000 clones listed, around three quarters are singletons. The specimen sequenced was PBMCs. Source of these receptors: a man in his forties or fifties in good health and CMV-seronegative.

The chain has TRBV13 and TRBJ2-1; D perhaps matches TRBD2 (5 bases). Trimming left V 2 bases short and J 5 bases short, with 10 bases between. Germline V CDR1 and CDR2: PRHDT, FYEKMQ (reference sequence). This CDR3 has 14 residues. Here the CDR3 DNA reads TGTGCCAGCAGCTTACTGGGAGTGGACAATGAGCAGTTCTTC. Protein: CASSLLGVDNEQFF.

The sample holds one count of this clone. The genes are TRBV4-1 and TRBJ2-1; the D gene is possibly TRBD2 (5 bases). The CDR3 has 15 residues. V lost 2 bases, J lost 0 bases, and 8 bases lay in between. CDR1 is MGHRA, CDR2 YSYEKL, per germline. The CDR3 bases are TGCGCCAGCAGCCAACGGGATCTCTCCTACAATGAGCAGTTCTTC. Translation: CASSQRDLSYNEQFF.

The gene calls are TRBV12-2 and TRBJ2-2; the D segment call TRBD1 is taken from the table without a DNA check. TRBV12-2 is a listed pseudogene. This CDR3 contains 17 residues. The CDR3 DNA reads TGTGCAAGTCGCCCGGGACAGGGGTTTGCGAACACCGGGGAGCTGTTTTTT. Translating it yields CASRPGQGFANTGELFF.

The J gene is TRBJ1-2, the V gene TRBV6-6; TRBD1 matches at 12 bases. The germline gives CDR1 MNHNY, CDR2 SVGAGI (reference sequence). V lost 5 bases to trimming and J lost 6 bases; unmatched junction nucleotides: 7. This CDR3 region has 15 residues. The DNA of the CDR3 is TGTGCCAGCAGTCCCTGGGGACAGGGGGCAAATGGCTACACCTTC. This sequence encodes CASSPWGQGANGYTF.

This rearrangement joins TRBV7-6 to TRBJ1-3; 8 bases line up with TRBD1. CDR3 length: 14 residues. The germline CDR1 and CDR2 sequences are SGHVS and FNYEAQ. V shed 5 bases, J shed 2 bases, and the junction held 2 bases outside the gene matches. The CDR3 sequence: CASSPDRAGNTIYF. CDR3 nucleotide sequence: TGTGCCAGCAGCCCGGACAGGGCTGGAAACACCATATATTTT.

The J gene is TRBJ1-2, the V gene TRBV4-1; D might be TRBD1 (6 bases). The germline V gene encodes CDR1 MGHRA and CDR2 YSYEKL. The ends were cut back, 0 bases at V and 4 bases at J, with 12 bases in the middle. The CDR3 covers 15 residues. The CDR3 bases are TGCGCCAGCAGCCAAGAAGAAGGACAGCCCTATGGCTACACCTTC. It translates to CASSQEEGQPYGYTF.

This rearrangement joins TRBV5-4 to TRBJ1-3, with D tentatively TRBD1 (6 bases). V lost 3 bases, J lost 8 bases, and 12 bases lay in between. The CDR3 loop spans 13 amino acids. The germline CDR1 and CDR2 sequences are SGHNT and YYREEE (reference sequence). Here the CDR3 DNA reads TGTGCCAGCAGCTCCAACAGGGAAGACACCATATATTTT. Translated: CASSSNREDTIYF.